This T cell receptor beta chain was documented in a study of vaccination effects on CD4 cells after COVID-19. Whole-study context: Samples came from two convalescent patients 16 days and one week before vaccination. Study-wide results and caveats: The study, lacking early post-infection timepoints, had few convalescent patients. After vaccination, at late timepoints, clones induced by infection and by vaccine contracted markedly.

The method was immunoSEQ multiplex PCR; TCRdb's version includes in-frame clones alone and lacks a portion of them. This table has 26,000 or so clones, around 78% appearing once. V was shortened by 1 base and J by 6 bases, with 13 bases between the two germline ends. The V gene's germline CDR1 is MGHRA and CDR2 YSYEKL. The length of the CDR3 is 15 residues. Within the ViraFEST assay, antigen-specific CD4+ T cells underwent expansion with viral peptide pools prior to sequencing. Isolation of CD4+ T cells took place after approximately ten days of culture. This individual tested PCR-positive for SARS-CoV-2 infection between March and December 2020. This clone was found once. Its target is not known.

The chain has TRBV4-1 and TRBJ1-5; D remains unclear. The TCR sequence derives from a human donor who had a prior SARS-CoV-2 infection. The sample in question was CD4+ T cells from PBMCs cultured with HCoV-NL63 spike peptides, obtained before COVID-19 vaccination. The CDR3 coding sequence is TGCGCCAGCAGCCAAGTAGAAAGGGTGGGTCAGCCCCAGCATTTT. This sequence encodes CASSQVERVGQPQHF.